Each of the 11 T cell receptor beta chains below was sequenced from the same sample in a study of blood T cell repertoires in COVID-19. Sequencing used immunoSEQ multiplex PCR; TCRdb keeps in-frame clones, though not all of them. The sample lists 300,000 to 400,000 clones, 88% occurring once. The sequenced sample was peripheral blood. The receptors were gathered from a woman in her 30s with COVID-19, enrolled during active disease.

This chain links TRBV4-3 with TRBJ1-4; 9 bases are a match to TRBD1. The CDR3 consists of 15 residues. Germline CDR1 reads LGHNA; CDR2 reads YSLEER. J was trimmed by 4 bases and V by 2 bases; bases with no gene match: 2. The CDR3 region has the DNA TGCGCCAGCAGCCAACCGGGACAGGGTAATGAAAAACTGTTTTTT. Its protein product is CASSQPGQGNEKLFF.

V gene TRBV11-2 combines with J gene TRBJ2-7, with 9 bases lining up with TRBD1. Per germline, CDR1 SGHAT and CDR2 FQNNGV. The V and J ends lost 3 bases and 9 bases, in that order; junction bases with no gene match: 3. This CDR3 spans 12 amino acids. The CDR3 DNA follows: TGTGCCAGCAGCTTGGGACAGGGCGCGCAGTACTTC. Translation gives CASSLGQGAQYF.

In this sample, this clone turned up a few times. The chain uses TRBV18 and TRBJ2-1; TRBD2 matches at 8 bases. CDR1 KGHSH and CDR2 LQKENI come from the germline V gene. V lost 3 bases and J lost 0; bases outside the gene matches: 1. This CDR3 is 15 amino acids long. Here the CDR3 reads CASSPSGGSYNEQFF. The CDR3 nucleotides are TGTGCCAGCTCACCGAGCGGGGGCTCCTACAATGAGCAGTTCTTC.

The chain couples TRBV4-3 to TRBJ1-2, with TRBD1 as a possible D gene (5 bases). Germline V gene sequence: CDR1 LGHNA, CDR2 YSLEER. The CDR3 spans 17 residues. V lost 2 bases to trimming and J lost 0 bases, with 16 bases between them. CDR3 protein: CASSQHLGGRANYGYTF. Here the CDR3 DNA reads TGCGCCAGCAGCCAACACCTCGGGGGGAGAGCTAACTATGGCTACACCTTC.

Details on this clone: Other DNA variants within this sample encode the same CDR3. V and J are TRBV18 and TRBJ1-2, with no clear D. Germline CDR1 reads KGHSH; CDR2 reads LQKENI. V was cut by 3 bases and J by 3 bases, with 11 bases left in between. The CDR3 totals 14 residues. CDR3 nucleotide sequence: TGTGCCAGCTCACCCACAACCGGGGACTATGGCTACACCTTC. This codes for CASSPTTGDYGYTF. Filled out from reference TRBV18 and TRBJ1-2, the complete variable domain reads NAGVMQNPRHLVRRRGQEARLRCSPMKGHSHVYWYRQLPEEGLKFMVYLQKENIIDESGMPKERFSAEFPKEGPSILRIQQVVRGDSAAYFCASSPTTGDYGYTFGSGTRLTVV.

The chain carries TRBV18 and TRBJ2-1; TRBD2 matches at 7 bases. The CDR3 sequence is 14 residues long. The germline V gene has CDR1 KGHSH and CDR2 LQKENI. V shed 0 bases, J shed 9 bases, and the junction held 5 bases outside the gene matches. CDR3 coding DNA: TGTGCCAGCTCACCACCAGCGGGGCAGGGTGAGCAGTTCTTC. Translation: CASSPPAGQGEQFF. Full variable domain (missing parts from reference TRBV18 and TRBJ2-1): NAGVMQNPRHLVRRRGQEARLRCSPMKGHSHVYWYRQLPEEGLKFMVYLQKENIIDESGMPKERFSAEFPKEGPSILRIQQVVRGDSAAYFCASSPPAGQGEQFFGPGTRLTVL.

This clone has more than one count but fewer than ten. The genes are TRBV5-1 and TRBJ2-7; 10 nucleotides align to TRBD1. The germline CDR1 and CDR2 sequences are SGHRS and YFSETQ. The CDR3 runs 15 residues. V dropped 0 bases and J dropped 4; count of bases not matched to a gene: 4. The CDR3 DNA sequence: TGCGCCAGCAGCTTGGCGCCGGACAGGGGGTACGAGCAGTACTTC. Its translation: CASSLAPDRGYEQYF.

V and J are TRBV7-9 and TRBJ1-6; TRBD1 matches at 9 bases. The CDR3 has 15 amino acids. The V segment lost 4 bases and the J segment 8 bases; nucleotides outside the gene matches: 6. Per germline, CDR1 SEHNR and CDR2 FQNEAQ (reference sequence). This chain's CDR3 is CASSSWDREDSPLHF. The DNA for the CDR3 is TGTGCCAGCAGCTCCTGGGACAGGGAGGATTCACCCCTCCACTTT.

The chain uses TRBV5-4 and TRBJ1-6; 9 nucleotides line up with TRBD1. Trimming took 0 bases from V and 7 from J; bases not matched to a gene: 5. Germline V gene sequence: CDR1 SGHNT, CDR2 YYREEE (reference sequence). This CDR3 is 16 amino acids long. The CDR3 protein is CASSLGDRVDNSPLHF. The CDR3 nucleotides read TGTGCCAGCAGCTTGGGGGACAGGGTAGACAATTCACCCCTCCACTTT.

The J gene is TRBJ2-7, the V gene TRBV4-3, with TRBD2 identical over 10 bases. Trimming removed 0 bases from V and 5 bases from J; junction bases left unmatched: 10. The CDR3 runs to 17 residues. Germline V lookup: CDR1 LGHNA, CDR2 YSLEER. The CDR3 sequence is CASSQDYGLAGVNEQYF. CDR3 nucleotide sequence: TGCGCCAGCAGCCAAGATTATGGGCTAGCGGGGGTAAACGAGCAGTACTTC.

This sequence joins TRBV12-3 or TRBV12-4 and TRBJ1-1; possibly TRBD1 for D (6 bases). The CDR3 is 12 residues long. The V end lost 7 bases, the J end lost 6 bases, and 12 bases lay between the germline ends. This chain's CDR3 is CASTSYRAEAFF. CDR3 nucleotides: TGTGCCAGCACCTCCTACAGGGCTGAAGCTTTCTTT.